The 32 T cell receptor beta chains presented below share a single source sample, sequenced in a study of OX40 agonist ivuxolimab in advanced cancers. Measured with immunoSEQ multiplex PCR; TCRdb has only the in-frame clones, and not every one. The sample yields 35,000 to 50,000 clones, 70% to 90% seen once. Here the sequenced sample was CD4+ or CD8+ T cells sorted from blood, taken in a trial of the OX40 agonist ivuxolimab. Receptors were obtained from an adult with an advanced solid tumor such as melanoma, head and neck, liver or kidney cancer.

This clone has more than one count but fewer than ten. The rearrangement uses TRBV4-2 and TRBJ1-1; D gene ambiguous. Germline V gives CDR1 LGHNA, CDR2 YNFKEQ. The CDR3 contains 15 residues. V lost 0 bases and J 0 bases, leaving 8 bases between the germline ends. The DNA of the CDR3 is TGTGCCAGCAGCCAAGACCGGACCCTGAACACTGAAGCTTTCTTT. It codes for CASSQDRTLNTEAFF.

The chain combines TRBV5-6 with TRBJ2-7; 7 nucleotides line up with TRBD2. The CDR3 spans 16 residues. Germline CDR1 reads SGHDT; CDR2 reads YYEEEE. J lost 2 bases, V lost 0 bases, and 8 bases had no gene match. CDR3 loop: CASSLALADATYEQYF. The CDR3 DNA reads TGTGCCAGCAGCTTGGCCCTAGCGGACGCCACCTACGAGCAGTACTTC.

The chain couples TRBV27 to TRBJ2-6; D remains ambiguous. This CDR3 is built from 15 residues. Germline V gene data show CDR1 as MNHEY and CDR2 as SMNVEV (reference sequence). V was shortened by 2 bases and J by 1 base, with 6 bases between the two germline ends. The CDR3 nucleotides read TGTGCCAGCAGTTTAATAGGATCTGGGGCCAACGTCCTGACTTTC. This translates into CASSLIGSGANVLTF.

This clone has a single count. As DNA, the CDR3 is TGTGCCAGCAGGGAGTGGACTGGGACAGGGCTTATGGGGAATGAGCAGTTCTTC. Translating gives CASREWTGTGLMGNEQFF. The rearrangement uses TRBV7-9 and TRBJ2-1; 9 bases are shared with TRBD1. Germline trimming cut 6 bases from V and 7 bases from J; bases unmatched to any gene: 19. The germline gives CDR1 SEHNR, CDR2 FQNEAQ (reference sequence). The CDR3 sequence is 18 residues long.

For the CDR3, the DNA is TGTGCCAGCAGCGTAGGAAGGGACTCCTACAATGAGCAGTTCTTC. Protein product: CASSVGRDSYNEQFF. The rearrangement links TRBV9 to TRBJ2-1; no reliable D call. This CDR3 comprises 15 residues. Trimming left V 0 bases short and J 0 bases short, with 7 bases between. Germline V lookup: CDR1 SGDLS, CDR2 YYNGEE. The whole variable domain, filled in from reference TRBV9 and TRBJ2-1, reads DSGVTQTPKHLITATGQRVTLRCSPRSGDLSVYWYQQSLDQGLQFLIQYYNGEERAKGNILERFSAQQFPDLHSELNLSSLELGDSALYFCASSVGRDSYNEQFFGPGTRLTVL.

The chain has TRBV5-1 and TRBJ1-1; a possible D gene is TRBD1 (5 bases). The CDR3 has 14 amino acids. Germline CDR1 SGHRS, CDR2 YFSETQ. V was cut by 0 bases and J by 1 base, with 7 bases left in between. The CDR3 loop reads CASSLAGPNTEAFF. The CDR3 bases are TGCGCCAGCAGCTTGGCAGGGCCGAACACTGAAGCTTTCTTT.

V usage is TRBV19 and J usage is TRBJ2-1, with 9 bases fitting TRBD2. This CDR3 has 15 residues. Per the germline V gene, CDR1 is LNHDA and CDR2 is SQIVND (reference sequence). J was trimmed by 7 bases and V by 6 bases; bases with no gene match: 10. The CDR3: CASSPYLAGGNEQFF. The CDR3 DNA sequence: TGTGCCAGTAGCCCATATTTGGCGGGAGGGAATGAGCAGTTCTTC.

CDR3 loop: CASSSLGRDYGYTF. The CDR3 region has the DNA TGTGCCAGCAGTTCCCTGGGACGGGACTATGGCTACACCTTC. The chain joins TRBV27 to TRBJ1-2, with a weak D call TRBD1 (5 bases). CDR1 is MNHEY, CDR2 SMNVEV, per germline (reference sequence). V was shortened by 4 bases and J by 3 bases, with 12 bases between the two germline ends. There are 14 residues in the CDR3.

This clone was seen only a few times. This may come from a read error, since a much larger clone is one base off. Within the sample, other DNA sequences also encode this same CDR3. The V and J genes are TRBV11-3 and TRBJ2-5; D remains ambiguous. The CDR3 loop spans 12 amino acids. Trimming took 1 base from V and 2 from J, leaving 2 bases between them. Germline CDR1 is SGHNT and CDR2 is YENEEA. In nucleotides, the CDR3 is TGTGCCAGCAGCTTAGTGCAAGAGACCCAGTACTTC. Translation: CASSLVQETQYF.

V is TRBV6-5 and J is TRBJ2-7; 7 bases line up with TRBD2. This CDR3 has 11 residues. Per the germline V gene, CDR1 is MNHEY and CDR2 is SVGAGI. V was clipped by 8 bases and J by 6 bases; unmatched bases: 4. CDR3: CASGGGSEQYF. The CDR3 DNA sequence: TGTGCCAGCGGGGGGGGAAGCGAGCAGTACTTC.

The chain has TRBV4-1 and TRBJ2-7, with D perhaps TRBD1 (6 bases). V was clipped by 1 base and J by 6 bases, with 19 bases between them. CDR3 size: 16 residues. The V gene's germline CDR1 is MGHRA and CDR2 YSYEKL. The CDR3 coding sequence is TGCGCCAGCAGCCAAGTCCACAGGGTCCTCGAGGGCGAGCAGTACTTC. It translates to CASSQVHRVLEGEQYF.

This chain uses TRBV5-1 with TRBJ2-7, with a possible D match to TRBD1 (6 bases). This CDR3 has 14 residues. Per the germline V gene, CDR1 is SGHRS and CDR2 is YFSETQ. The germline V and J ends were trimmed by 2 bases and 3 bases, with 12 bases remaining between them. The CDR3 coding sequence is TGCGCCAGCAGCTTTCACAGGGATCTCTACGAGCAGTACTTC. It translates to CASSFHRDLYEQYF.

V gene TRBV7-8 combines with J gene TRBJ2-3; D is uncertain. The ends were cut back, 6 bases at V and 2 bases at J, with 12 bases in the middle. CDR1 and CDR2 (germline): SGHVS, FQNEAQ. This CDR3 is built from 14 residues. The CDR3, as DNA: TGTGCCAGCAGTTGGACGCAACCCACAGATACGCAGTATTTT. It is translated as CASSWTQPTDTQYF.

The chain couples TRBV5-4 to TRBJ2-2, with 7 bases identical to TRBD1. The CDR3 is made up of 14 amino acids. Losses at the gene ends were 6 bases for V and 6 bases for J; bases not matched to a gene: 8. Per the germline V gene, CDR1 is SGHNT and CDR2 is YYREEE (reference sequence). The CDR3 reads CASTTDRDAGELFF. The CDR3 DNA follows: TGTGCCAGCACCACTGACAGGGATGCCGGGGAGCTGTTTTTT.

This rearrangement joins TRBV7-2 to TRBJ1-3; D might be TRBD1 (6 bases). V was trimmed by 4 bases and J by 3 bases, leaving 16 bases between them. Germline-derived CDR1 and CDR2 are SGHTA and FQGNSA. The CDR3 totals 16 residues. CDR3 region: CASSWSGEWGGNTIYF. CDR3 in DNA: TGTGCCAGCAGCTGGTCAGGGGAGTGGGGTGGAAACACCATATATTTT.

This chain joins TRBV5-6 and TRBJ1-2; D may be TRBD1 (5 bases). CDR1 and CDR2 (germline): SGHDT, YYEEEE. This CDR3 comprises 14 residues. V shed 4 bases and J shed 4 bases, with 14 bases lying between them. The CDR3 DNA reads TGTGCCAGCAGCCGCGGACAAGTTCTCTATGGCTACACCTTC. Residues: CASSRGQVLYGYTF.

The CDR3 sequence: CASARARNYGYTF. CDR3 DNA sequence: TGTGCCAGCGCCAGGGCCCGCAACTATGGCTACACCTTC. The chain has TRBV6-6 and TRBJ1-2; D perhaps matches TRBD1 (5 bases). Trimming took off 8 bases at V and 2 bases at J, with 12 bases between the two ends. This CDR3 is built from 13 residues. CDR1 and CDR2 (germline): MNHNY, SVGAGI (reference sequence).

V and J are TRBV30 and TRBJ1-4, with D possibly TRBD1 on 6 matching bases. Germline V gives CDR1 GTSNPN, CDR2 SVGIG (reference sequence). This CDR3 is 12 amino acids long. The V end lost 4 bases, the J end lost 14 bases, and 17 bases lay between the germline ends. CDR3 bases: TGTGCCTGGAAGGCAGGGGTCTCCGGCCTGTTTTTT. Translation gives CAWKAGVSGLFF. Full variable domain (outside the CDR3, taken from reference TRBV30 and TRBJ1-4): SQTIHQWPATLVQPVGSPLSLECTVEGTSNPNLYWYRQAAGRGLQLLFYSVGIGQISSEVPQNLSASRPQDRQFILSSKKLLLSDSGFYLCAWKAGVSGLFFGSGTQLSVL.

The chain carries TRBV13 and TRBJ1-5; no definite D call. The CDR3 contains 13 residues. The V gene's germline CDR1 is PRHDT and CDR2 FYEKMQ (reference sequence). V was pared by 0 bases and J by 3 bases, with 3 bases between. CDR3 DNA sequence: TGTGCCAGCAGCTTAGGATACAATCAGCCCCAGCATTTT. Amino acid sequence: CASSLGYNQPQHF.

The chain uses TRBV9 and TRBJ1-1; D is undetermined. V shed 0 bases and J shed 8 bases, with 11 bases lying between them. CDR1 is SGDLS and CDR2 is YYNGEE in the germline V gene. This CDR3 has 13 amino acids. In nucleotides, the CDR3 is TGTGCCAGCAGCGTAGTTGGGCGCCCCGAAGCTTTCTTT. It codes for CASSVVGRPEAFF.

V usage is TRBV4-2 and J usage is TRBJ1-2; D not resolved. Germline CDR1 reads LGHNA; CDR2 reads YNFKEQ. The length of the CDR3 is 15 residues. The ends were cut back, 0 bases at V and 0 bases at J, with 8 bases in the middle. CDR3 nucleotide sequence: TGTGCCAGCAGCCAAGAGTTCATTACTAACTATGGCTACACCTTC. Encoded protein: CASSQEFITNYGYTF.

The chain has TRBV19 and TRBJ1-2, with 8 positions matching TRBD1. Germline lookup yields CDR1 LNHDA and CDR2 SQIVND (reference sequence). J was trimmed by 4 bases and V by 7 bases; bases with no gene match: 11. The CDR3 runs 15 residues. For the CDR3, the DNA is TGTGCCAGTACCCCGCAGGGGGCGCGGAGCTATGGCTACACCTTC. This encodes CASTPQGARSYGYTF.

The V call is TRBV6-4, the J call TRBJ2-1, with 8 nucleotides matching TRBD1. The germline V gene encodes CDR1 MRHNA and CDR2 SNTAGT. The CDR3 sequence is 16 residues long. V gave up 4 bases and J gave up 4 bases; unmatched junction bases: 9. Here the CDR3 reads CASSVYQGAPYNEQFF. The CDR3 DNA sequence: TGTGCCAGCAGTGTATACCAGGGGGCTCCGTACAATGAGCAGTTCTTC.

This clone was counted a single time. V is TRBV7-6 and J is TRBJ2-3; possibly TRBD1 for D (6 bases). The V gene lost 6 bases and the J gene lost 4 bases, with 17 bases spanning the gap. There are 15 residues in the CDR3. Germline lookup yields CDR1 SGHVS and CDR2 FNYEAQ. The CDR3 protein is CASRPSRGMADTQYF. For the CDR3, the DNA is TGTGCCAGCAGGCCCTCGAGGGGGATGGCAGATACGCAGTATTTT.

This clone was found once. The chain has TRBV7-9 and TRBJ1-1, with unresolved D. The CDR3 consists of 13 residues. Between the trimmed V and J ends, which lost 5 bases and 0 bases, there was a span of 7 bases. Germline CDR1 and CDR2: SEHNR and FQNEAQ (reference sequence). CDR3 nucleotide sequence: TGTGCCAGCAGCAGGGAATTGAACACTGAAGCTTTCTTT. Translation: CASSRELNTEAFF.

This chain connects TRBV4-1 to TRBJ2-7; D possibly corresponds to TRBD1 (6 bases). The CDR3 spans 15 residues. The germline V and J ends were trimmed by 4 bases and 7 bases, with 20 bases remaining between them. Looked up from germline, CDR1 is MGHRA and CDR2 is YSYEKL. The CDR3 nucleotides are TGCGCCAGCAGCCTTCCGGGACATTCGACGGGAGAGCAGTACTTC. It specifies CASSLPGHSTGEQYF.

A word on this clone: In this CDR3 the conserved last residue, phenylalanine or tryptophan, is missing, so a read error is likely. No DNA is shown, since the ends of the CDR3 on it are uncertain; the CDR3 is the one TCRdb lists. The rearrangement uses TRBV5-6 and TRBJ2-7; the table's D call TRBD1 went unverified against the DNA. The CDR3 is 10 residues long, ends included. CDR1 and CDR2 (germline): SGHDT, YYEEEE. The CDR3: CASSGADTSL.

A single count supports this clone. The chain combines TRBV11-2 with TRBJ2-1; 9 nucleotides agree with TRBD2. Per the germline V gene, CDR1 is SGHAT and CDR2 is FQNNGV. The CDR3 is 15 residues long. Trimming cost V 6 bases and J 4 bases; bases outside gene matches: 7. The CDR3 sequence: CASRRPGLAYNEQFF. CDR3 DNA sequence: TGTGCCAGCAGACGGCCGGGACTAGCTTACAATGAGCAGTTCTTC.

The chain is built from TRBV9 and TRBJ1-1; possibly TRBD1 for D (5 bases). The CDR3 consists of 14 residues. Looked up from germline, CDR1 is SGDLS and CDR2 is YYNGEE. Deletions cut 3 bases from V and 4 bases from J, with 13 bases between. CDR3 loop: CASSATGGGTEAFF. As DNA, the CDR3 is TGTGCCAGCAGCGCGACCGGGGGAGGCACTGAAGCTTTCTTT.

The CDR3 is CSVPKTRAYGYTF. The CDR3 bases are TGCAGCGTTCCCAAAACCAGAGCCTATGGCTACACCTTC. V usage is TRBV29-1 and J usage is TRBJ1-2; D ambiguous. The CDR3 is made up of 13 amino acids. Germline CDR1 SQVTM, CDR2 ANQGSEA. Deletions cut 5 bases from V and 4 bases from J, with 14 bases between.

This chain joins TRBV13 and TRBJ2-7; 7 bases agree with TRBD2. V was clipped by 2 bases and J by 2 bases; unmatched bases: 15. CDR3 length equals 18 residues. In germline, CDR1 is PRHDT, CDR2 FYEKMQ (reference sequence). CDR3 sequence (DNA): TGTGCCAGCAGCTTACCGAGGACTAGTGGTGCCCTAACCTACGAGCAGTACTTC. This sequence encodes CASSLPRTSGALTYEQYF.

This chain links TRBV2 with TRBJ1-4; D unclear. The CDR3 covers 15 residues. Germline lookup yields CDR1 SNHLY and CDR2 FYNNEI. V lost 3 bases and J 7 bases, leaving 15 bases between the germline ends. Here the CDR3 reads CASSDGGRTLEKLFF. CDR3 coding DNA: TGTGCCAGCAGTGATGGAGGCAGGACTCTTGAAAAACTGTTTTTT. Drawing the rest from reference TRBV2 and TRBJ1-4, the complete variable domain is EPEVTQTPSHQVTQMGQEVILRCVPISNHLYFYWYRQILGQKVEFLVSFYNNEISEKSEIFDDQFSVERPDGSNFTLKIRSTKLEDSAMYFCASSDGGRTLEKLFFGSGTQLSVL.